This T cell receptor (beta chain) originates from a study of blood T cell repertoires in COVID-19. Seattle's cohort entered during active infection and was followed longitudinally. Sequencing used immunoSEQ multiplex PCR; TCRdb keeps in-frame clones, though not all of them. The table records approximately 530,000 clones, roughly 89% of them present only once. Trimming left V 4 bases short and J 2 bases short, with 11 bases between. Germline V gene data show CDR1 as KGHSH and CDR2 as LQKENI. This CDR3 region has 14 residues. Sequenced input: peripheral blood. This chain connects TRBV18 to TRBJ1-2, with a weak D call TRBD1 (5 bases). The source is a woman in her fifties or sixties with COVID-19, enrolled during active disease. The DNA of the CDR3 is TGTGCCAGCTCACGGGGAGGGGACAACTATGGCTACACCTTC. Protein product: CASSRGGDNYGYTF.